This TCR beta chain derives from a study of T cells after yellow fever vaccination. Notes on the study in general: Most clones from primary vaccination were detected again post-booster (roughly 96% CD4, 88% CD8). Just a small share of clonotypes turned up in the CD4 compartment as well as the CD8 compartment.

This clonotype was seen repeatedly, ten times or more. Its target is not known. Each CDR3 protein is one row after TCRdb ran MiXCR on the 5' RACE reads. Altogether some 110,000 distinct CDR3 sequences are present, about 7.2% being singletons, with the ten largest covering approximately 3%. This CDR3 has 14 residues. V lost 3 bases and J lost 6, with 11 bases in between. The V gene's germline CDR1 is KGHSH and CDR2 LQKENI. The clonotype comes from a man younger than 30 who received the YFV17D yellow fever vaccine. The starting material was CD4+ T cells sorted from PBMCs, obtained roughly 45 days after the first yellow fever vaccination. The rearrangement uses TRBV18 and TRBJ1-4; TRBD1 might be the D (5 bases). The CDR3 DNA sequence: TGTGCCAGCTCACCGCGTATGGGGGATGAAAAACTGTTTTTT. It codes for CASSPRMGDEKLFF.